Each of the 18 T cell receptor beta chains below was sequenced from the same sample in a study of blood T cell repertoires in COVID-19. Sequencing was performed with immunoSEQ multiplex PCR; in TCRdb, only in-frame clones are kept and a portion is missing. The sample consists of roughly 250,000 clones, 85% to 90% of them appearing once. Sequenced material: PBMCs or T cells enriched from blood (not recorded which). Receptors were obtained from a woman between 18 and 29 years old who had recovered from COVID-19.

V and J are TRBV5-1 and TRBJ1-1; D is possibly TRBD1 (5 bases). Trimming pared 4 bases from V and 4 bases from J, leaving 17 bases between. The germline V gene has CDR1 SGHRS and CDR2 YFSETQ. The CDR3 is made up of 15 amino acids. As DNA, the CDR3 is TGCGCCAGCAGCCTGCAAGGTGGGGCTGGCACTGAAGCTTTCTTT. It encodes CASSLQGGAGTEAFF.

This chain connects TRBV28 to TRBJ2-3; D remains unclear. Trimming took off 5 bases at V and 2 bases at J, with 17 bases between the two ends. The CDR3 is 16 amino acids. The germline gives CDR1 MDHEN, CDR2 SYDVKM. CDR3 sequence reads: CASSPPRSELTDTQYF. Here the CDR3 DNA reads TGTGCCAGCAGTCCCCCCCGCAGCGAACTCACAGATACGCAGTATTTT.

The rearrangement joins TRBV28 to TRBJ1-2; perhaps TRBD1 as D (5 bases). V was cut by 6 bases and J by 3 bases, with 14 bases left in between. The CDR3 length is 14 residues. CDR1 and CDR2 from the germline V gene are MDHEN and SYDVKM. The CDR3 loop is CASSQSGDDYGYTF. The CDR3, as DNA: TGTGCCAGCAGCCAAAGCGGGGACGACTATGGCTACACCTTC.

The chain employs TRBV5-1 and TRBJ2-5; the match to TRBD2 covers 10 bases. Losses at the gene ends were 0 bases for V and 1 base for J; bases not matched to a gene: 6. The CDR3 length is 17 residues. Germline loops: CDR1 SGHRS, CDR2 YFSETQ. CDR3 coding DNA: TGCGCCAGCAGCTTGGCCTCTCTAGCGGGGGTCCAAGAGACCCAGTACTTC. It yields the protein CASSLASLAGVQETQYF.

The rearrangement uses TRBV19 and TRBJ1-1, with unresolved D. Germline lookup yields CDR1 LNHDA and CDR2 SQIVND (reference sequence). V dropped 5 bases and J dropped 3 bases, with 13 bases sitting between them. The CDR3 loop spans 14 amino acids. The CDR3, as DNA: TGTGCCAGTAGTTGGGTGGTCCGGGACACTGAAGCTTTCTTT. Encoded protein: CASSWVVRDTEAFF.

The V call is TRBV29-1, the J call TRBJ2-7; 9 nucleotides line up with TRBD2. V lost 6 bases, J lost 1 base, and 4 bases stayed unmatched. From germline, CDR1 is SQVTM and CDR2 ANQGSEA. This CDR3 comprises 13 residues. The CDR3 loop is CSVSSGASYEQYF. CDR3 sequence (DNA): TGCAGCGTATCTAGCGGGGCATCCTACGAGCAGTACTTC.

V gene TRBV29-1 combines with J gene TRBJ2-3; 7 nucleotides line up with TRBD2. The CDR3 loop spans 14 amino acids. V gave up 2 bases and J gave up 1 base; unmatched junction bases: 3. In germline, CDR1 is SQVTM, CDR2 ANQGSEA. The CDR3 loop is CSVETGGRTDTQYF. The DNA for the CDR3 is TGCAGCGTTGAAACGGGGGGACGCACAGATACGCAGTATTTT.

The chain combines TRBV7-3 with TRBJ1-6, with 9 nucleotides matching TRBD1. This CDR3 has 17 amino acids. Germline CDR1 SGHTA, CDR2 FQGTGA. J was trimmed by 7 bases and V by 1 base; bases with no gene match: 8. The CDR3 region is CASSLIGTGNKNSPLHF. The CDR3 DNA is TGTGCCAGCAGCTTAATAGGGACAGGGAATAAGAATTCACCCCTCCACTTT.

The V and J genes are TRBV29-1 and TRBJ1-3; D gene unclear. The CDR3 has 12 residues. CDR1 and CDR2 (germline): SQVTM, ANQGSEA. Trimming removed 7 bases at V and 0 bases at J, with 7 bases between. CDR3 sequence reads: CSGRLSGNTIYF. CDR3 nucleotides: TGCAGCGGGCGGCTCTCTGGAAACACCATATATTTT.

V gene TRBV9 combines with J gene TRBJ2-1, with TRBD2 matching over 11 bases. V dropped 4 bases and J dropped 4; count of bases not matched to a gene: 4. CDR1 and CDR2 (germline): SGDLS, YYNGEE. The CDR3 spans 15 residues. The CDR3, as DNA: TGTGCCAGCAGCTCTAGCGGGGGGCCGTACAATGAGCAGTTCTTC. This gives the protein CASSSSGGPYNEQFF.

This chain connects TRBV18 to TRBJ2-5; D might be TRBD1 (5 bases). Germline V gene lookup returns CDR1 KGHSH and CDR2 LQKENI. The germline V and J ends were trimmed by 3 bases and 2 bases, with 13 bases remaining between them. The CDR3 consists of 15 residues. CDR3 in amino acids: CASSPTIGHQETQYF. In DNA form, the CDR3 reads TGTGCCAGCTCACCCACGATTGGACATCAAGAGACCCAGTACTTC.

This chain links TRBV7-9 with TRBJ1-2; the D gene is possibly TRBD1 (6 bases). The V gene's germline CDR1 is SEHNR and CDR2 FQNEAQ (reference sequence). Trimming stripped 5 bases from V and 2 bases from J, with 12 bases between. The CDR3 is made up of 14 amino acids. The CDR3 nucleotides read TGTGCCAGCAGCGAGGGGGAAATGAACTATGGCTACACCTTC. This translates into CASSEGEMNYGYTF.

CDR3 protein: CASSFRSGGETQYF. In DNA, the CDR3 is TGTGCCAGTAGTTTTAGAAGCGGGGGAGAGACCCAGTACTTC. V is TRBV19 and J is TRBJ2-5; 8 nucleotides agree with TRBD2. V was pared by 5 bases and J by 4 bases, with 6 bases of the junction left unmatched. Germline V CDR1 and CDR2: LNHDA, SQIVND (reference sequence). CDR3 size: 14 residues.

V and J are TRBV27 and TRBJ1-2; 8 bases are a match to TRBD1. In germline, CDR1 is MNHEY, CDR2 SMNVEV (reference sequence). The CDR3 consists of 14 residues. The J segment lost 4 bases and the V segment lost 5 bases, leaving 6 bases of the junction unmatched. The chain's CDR3 is CASSNDRGRYGYTF. The DNA for the CDR3 is TGTGCCAGCAGTAACGACAGGGGCCGCTATGGCTACACCTTC.

The rearrangement uses TRBV3-1 (or the pseudogene TRBV3-2) and TRBJ1-1, with a weak D call TRBD1 (6 bases). Trimming cost V 4 bases and J 8 bases, with 14 bases left between them. Germline V gives CDR1 LGHDT, CDR2 YNNKEL (reference sequence). The length of the CDR3 is 13 residues. The CDR3 reads CASSRNRESEAFF. DNA for the CDR3: TGTGCCAGCAGCCGCAACAGGGAGTCAGAAGCTTTCTTT.

The chain is built from TRBV5-1 and TRBJ1-1, with D maybe TRBD1 (5 bases). V was clipped by 0 bases and J by 4 bases, with 10 bases between them. The CDR3 has 14 residues. Germline V gives CDR1 SGHRS, CDR2 YFSETQ. The CDR3 coding sequence is TGCGCCAGCAGCTTGGTAGGGGCAGGCACTGAAGCTTTCTTT. Translating it yields CASSLVGAGTEAFF.

This rearrangement joins TRBV21-1 to TRBJ2-2; the D call in the table, TRBD1, was not verified against the DNA. TRBV21-1 is annotated as a pseudogene. The CDR3 is 13 amino acids. The CDR3 coding sequence is TGTGCCAGCAGCAAAGCAGGGGCCGGGGAGCTGTTTTTT. Amino acids: CASSKAGAGELFF.

The rearrangement uses TRBV28 and TRBJ1-4; D gene ambiguous. Germline lookup yields CDR1 MDHEN and CDR2 SYDVKM. This CDR3 region has 15 residues. V was clipped by 3 bases and J by 0 bases, with 8 bases between them. As DNA, the CDR3 is TGTGCCAGCAGTTTGGGCGGGACAACTAATGAAAAACTGTTTTTT. Translated: CASSLGGTTNEKLFF.